This TCR beta chain originates from a study of identical twins. Broader study findings: It was cross-sectional statistical analysis, not following the same donors, that the conclusions relied on. Recombination models fit unrelated individuals' TCR alpha sharing but underestimated twins'. Insertions were fewer in abundant cord blood beta clonotypes, whereas memory repertoires showed none of this pattern.

Unique molecular identifiers were in the cDNA, with template-switch universal primer binding. TCRdb ran MiXCR on the 5' RACE reads and lists one entry per CDR3 protein. In the table there are a few hundred thousand distinct CDR3 sequences, about 18% of which are singletons. Comments on this clonotype: The antigen is unknown.

Germline lookup yields CDR1 DFQATT and CDR2 SNEGSKA (reference sequence). The CDR3 covers 14 residues. Trimming left V 3 bases short and J 2 bases short, with 12 bases between. The V gene is TRBV20-1, the J gene TRBJ2-3; D is unclear. Sample: naive T cells sorted from blood. The TCR sequence derives from a man aged 45-60 years in good health. The CDR3 spells CSARDGFNTDTQYF. The DNA for the CDR3 is TGCAGTGCTAGGGACGGGTTTAACACAGATACGCAGTATTTT.